Reported below is one T cell receptor (beta chain). This clonotype is labeled large (0.1 to 1%). Base qualities are missing; no much larger clone stands one base away. The library was produced with 5' RACE. Before sequencing, the TCRbeta libraries were pooled in amounts proportional to the number of cells sorted for each library. Total RNA was extracted from sorted cells with RNAzol RT, and cDNA was synthesized with an oligo(dT) primer and a template-switching oligo. The TCRbeta V-CDR3-J region was PCR-amplified with Kapa HiFi using a SMARTer oligo primer and a TCRbeta constant-region primer. A second PCR attached Illumina adaptors and sample-specific index barcodes, followed by HighPrep bead cleanup and Bioanalyzer confirmation of a band of roughly 650 bp. Libraries were sequenced on an Illumina MiSeq with 2x151 bp paired-end reads. The original pipeline was this. Reads were demultiplexed with an in-house Java program, and TCRbeta annotations were assigned and clonotypes were counted with MiXCR. Repertoire overlap was measured with Morisita-Horn indices from the R package vegan, along with UPGMA clustering and Circos plots of recurring clonotypes. Shannon diversity and richness were normalized to the maximum possible value based on input cell numbers, so that values between 0 and 1 were obtained. MUSCLE was used to align CDR3beta sequences, SeqinR to compute distances, and R to plot multidimensional scaling. Using fastp at Q25 and MiXCR, TCRdb reprocessed the public reads and kept productive beta chains. Entries that share a CDR3 protein sequence are merged under the most common genes and DNA. None of the V and J calls come from the authors' own analysis; TCRdb made them. The sample includes around 250 distinct CDR3 sequences, with around 2.1% observed a single time. The top ten constitute approximately 22% of the sample.

For CDR1 and CDR2, the germline V gene lists LGHNA and YSLEER. Inclusive of the bounding cysteine and phenylalanine, the CDR3 is 12 residues long. The kept DNA is CDR3 alone, 36 bases in frame from the first base. The V and J ends are trimmed by 3 bases and 7 bases, leaving 9 bases between them. These data are taken from a study of Japanese encephalitis immunity and Zika vaccine responses (dated by TCRdb to the early 2020s). Turning to the overall study: The included participants were given three 5.0 ug doses of alum-adjuvanted ZPIV at weeks 0, 4 and 28. TCR repertoires from a few flavivirus-naive individuals were additionally analyzed at weeks 2, 6 and 52 after the start of ZPIV vaccination. Two to three months ahead of the first ZPIV dose, some twelve participants were given JEV vaccine (IXIARO) as a two-dose regimen with the doses 28 days apart. For TCR sequencing, roughly 6 representative participants were selected from each pre-vaccination group, and samples were taken at week 0 (after pre-vaccination, before ZPIV) and at week 52. The study tested whether prior Japanese encephalitis virus (JEV) or yellow fever virus (YFV) vaccination shaped CD4 T cell responses to the Zika vaccine. One dose of YFV vaccine (YF-VAX) was administered before ZPIV to some eleven participants, and 9 or 10 participants were flavivirus-naive. ZIKV peptides were 15-mers overlapping by 11 residues, selected for NetMHCpan/NetMHCII-predicted epitopes with affinity below 50 nM. For stimulation, either ZIKV structural-protein peptide pools divided into flavivirus-conserved and non-conserved sets were used, or JEV or YFV peptides matching the pre-vaccination. The full study reports these points: In JEV-pre-vaccinated donors, the repertoire richness of CD4 T cells responding to conserved ZIKV epitopes dropped significantly after ZPIV. Only a few individuals showed CD8 T cell responses to the ZIKV peptide pools, and those responses were of very low magnitude. JEV-pre-vaccinated donors showed higher repertoire similarity across time-points and stimulations than YFV-pre-vaccinated donors, indicating more clonotypes common to ZIKV and JEV stimulation. The analysis covered only a subset of trial participants who had three doses and adequate samples, rather than the whole vaccinated cohort. The individual peptides behind the cross-reactive responses were not identified because limits on sample size made peptide-pool deconvolution impossible. Samples were clustered by participant, with no similarity observed between individuals, suggesting that no public TCRs were detected.

PBMCs were labeled with CellTrace CFSE and were cultured for roughly six days in RPMI containing about 8% human serum plus peptide pools at approximately 0.93 ug/mL each. Enrolled adults were healthy and seronegative for ZIKV, JEV, YFV, DENV and WNV by microneutralization screening. Samples came from a phase 1, double-blinded, randomized, placebo-controlled trial of an alum-adjuvanted Zika purified-inactivated virus (ZPIV) vaccine. Peripheral blood mononuclear cells were isolated using a standard procedure and then kept frozen in liquid nitrogen until they were used. This sequence originates from an adult man who received an inactivated Zika virus vaccine. The sequencing used antigen-activated CD8+ T cells from blood, cultured, collected during a Zika inactivated vaccine study. The sequence is built from TRBV4-3 and TRBJ1-1; the D gene assignment is ambiguous. For the CDR3, the sequence is CASSQGGIEAFF. The DNA reads TGCGCCAGCAGCCAGGGCGGAATTGAAGCTTTCTTT.